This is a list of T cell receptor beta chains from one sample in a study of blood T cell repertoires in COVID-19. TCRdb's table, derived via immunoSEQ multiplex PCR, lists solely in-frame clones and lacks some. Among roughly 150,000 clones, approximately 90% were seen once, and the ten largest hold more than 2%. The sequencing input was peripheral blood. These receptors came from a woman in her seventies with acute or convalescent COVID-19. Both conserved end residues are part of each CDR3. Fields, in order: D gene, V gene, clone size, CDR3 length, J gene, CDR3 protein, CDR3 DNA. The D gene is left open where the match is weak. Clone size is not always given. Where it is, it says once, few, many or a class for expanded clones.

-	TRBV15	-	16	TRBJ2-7	CATSRPSDGDPYEQYF	TGTGCCACCAGCAGACCCTCGGACGGGGATCCCTACGAGCAGTACTTC
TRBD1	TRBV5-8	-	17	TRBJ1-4	CASSLYHRGRENEKLFF	TGTGCCAGCAGCTTGTACCACAGGGGGCGGGAGAATGAAAAACTGTTTTTT
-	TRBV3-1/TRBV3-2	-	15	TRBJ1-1	CASSLIQGINTEAFF	TGTGCCAGCAGCCTTATCCAGGGGATTAACACTGAAGCTTTCTTT
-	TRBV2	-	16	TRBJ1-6	CASSARRGSYNSPLHF	TGTGCCAGCAGCGCTCGACGGGGCTCCTATAATTCACCCCTCCACTTT
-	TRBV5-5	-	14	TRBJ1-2	CASSLLDKHYGYTF	TGTGCCAGCAGCTTACTAGACAAACACTATGGCTACACCTTC
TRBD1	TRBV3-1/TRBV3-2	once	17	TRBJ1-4	CASSQEVFGTGAEKLFF	TGTGCCAGCAGCCAAGAGGTATTTGGGACAGGAGCGGAAAAACTGTTTTTT
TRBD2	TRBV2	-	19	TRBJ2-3	CASSYLRTSGGSSTDTQYF	TGTGCCAGCAGTTACCTAAGGACTAGCGGGGGGTCTAGCACAGATACGCAGTATTTT
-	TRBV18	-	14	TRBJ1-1	CASSRQGGYTEAFF	TGTGCCAGCTCACGACAAGGGGGATACACTGAAGCTTTCTTT
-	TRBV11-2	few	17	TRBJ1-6	CASSLDRIQGTNSPLHF	TGTGCCAGCAGCTTAGATAGGATTCAGGGAACAAATTCACCCCTCCACTTT
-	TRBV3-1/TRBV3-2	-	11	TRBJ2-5	CASSQVGAQYF	TGTGCCAGCAGCCAAGTCGGGGCCCAGTACTTC
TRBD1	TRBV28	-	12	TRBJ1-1	CASSWGQSEAFF	TGTGCCAGCAGTTGGGGACAGTCTGAAGCTTTCTTT
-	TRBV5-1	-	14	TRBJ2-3	CASSLGTGTDTQYF	TGCGCCAGCAGCTTGGGGACAGGCACAGATACGCAGTATTTT
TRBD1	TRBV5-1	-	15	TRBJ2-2	CASSLMGQHTGELFF	TGCGCCAGCAGCTTGATGGGACAGCACACCGGGGAGCTGTTTTTT
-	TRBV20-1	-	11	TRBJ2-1	CSGGRANEQFF	TGCAGTGGAGGGCGCGCTAATGAGCAGTTCTTC
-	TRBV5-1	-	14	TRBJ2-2	CASSLGGPTGELFF	TGCGCCAGCAGCTTGGGGGGGCCCACCGGGGAGCTGTTTTTT
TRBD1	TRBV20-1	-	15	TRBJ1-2	CSASTHGTGNYGYTF	TGCAGTGCTAGTACTCACGGGACAGGGAACTATGGCTACACCTTC
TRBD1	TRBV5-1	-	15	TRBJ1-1	CASSLTGGVRTEAFF	TGCGCCAGCAGCTTGACAGGGGGCGTACGCACTGAAGCTTTCTTT
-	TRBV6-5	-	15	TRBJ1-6	CASSRGGPKDSPLHF	TGTGCCAGCTCGCGGGGGGGCCCGAAGGATTCACCCCTCCACTTT
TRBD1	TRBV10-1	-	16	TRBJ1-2	CASSERQGGSNYGYTF	TGCGCCAGCAGTGAGCGGCAGGGGGGCTCAAACTATGGCTACACCTTC
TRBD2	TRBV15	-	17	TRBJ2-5	CATSRDVWLAGKETQYF	TGTGCCACCAGCAGAGATGTTTGGCTAGCGGGGAAAGAGACCCAGTACTTC
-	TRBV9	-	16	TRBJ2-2	CASSGEGRARTGELFF	TGTGCCAGCAGCGGGGAAGGCAGGGCGAGGACCGGGGAGCTGTTTTTT
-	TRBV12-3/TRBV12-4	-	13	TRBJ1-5	CASSLQGNQPQHF	TGTGCCAGCAGTCTCCAGGGGAATCAGCCCCAGCATTTT
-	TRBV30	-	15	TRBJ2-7	CAWKIGGGSSYEQYF	TGTGCCTGGAAAATAGGAGGGGGCAGCTCCTACGAGCAGTACTTC
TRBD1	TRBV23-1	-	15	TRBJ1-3	CASPGTGDSGNTIYF	TGCGCCAGCCCTGGGACAGGCGACTCTGGAAACACCATATATTTT
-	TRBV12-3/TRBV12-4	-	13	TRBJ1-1	CASSREAVTEAFF	TGTGCCAGCAGCAGGGAGGCCGTCACTGAAGCTTTCTTT
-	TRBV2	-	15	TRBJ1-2	CASSGGQAANYGYTF	TGTGCCAGCAGTGGAGGTCAAGCAGCTAACTATGGCTACACCTTC
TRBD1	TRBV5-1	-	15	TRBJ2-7	CASSLQGQGAYEQYF	TGCGCCAGCAGCTTGCAGGGACAGGGGGCCTACGAGCAGTACTTC
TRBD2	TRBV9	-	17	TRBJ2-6	CASSPGGRDGGANVLTF	TGTGCCAGCAGCCCGGGGGGGCGGGACGGAGGGGCCAACGTCCTGACTTTC
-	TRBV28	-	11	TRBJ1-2	CASGQPQGYTF	TGTGCCAGCGGACAACCTCAAGGCTACACCTTC
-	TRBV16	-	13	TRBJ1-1	CASSPYVNTEAFF	TGTGCCAGCAGTCCTTATGTGAACACTGAAGCTTTCTTT
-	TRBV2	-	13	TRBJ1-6	CASERWSNSPLHF	TGTGCCAGCGAGAGATGGAGTAATTCACCCCTCCACTTT
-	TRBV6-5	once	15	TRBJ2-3	CASSYTRVGTDTQYF	TGTGCCAGCAGTTACACCAGGGTGGGCACAGATACGCAGTATTTT